The rows below give T cell receptor beta chains drawn from one sample of a study of blood T cell repertoires in COVID-19. The repertoire was sequenced with immunoSEQ multiplex PCR; TCRdb's copy has only in-frame clones and lacks some. The sample lists around 50,000 clones; roughly nine tenths were seen once. The sequenced sample consisted of peripheral blood. The receptor set was obtained from a man aged 65-85 years with active COVID-19. Both conserved end residues are part of each CDR3. D genes are given only for firm matches. Clone size appears in some rows only: once, few, many, or a class for an expanded clone.

j_call v_call clone_size d_call cdr3_length cdr3_aa cdr3_nt
TRBJ1-2 TRBV4-1 few TRBD1 13 CASSQRDRGGYTF TGCGCCAGCAGCCAAAGGGACAGGGGTGGCTACACCTTC
TRBJ1-4 TRBV7-2 - - 16 CASSLGTGRGYEKLFF TGTGCCAGCAGCTTAGGTACAGGAAGGGGGTATGAAAAACTGTTTTTT
TRBJ2-1 TRBV9 - - 13 CASSVGVETEQFF TGTGCCAGCAGCGTAGGGGTGGAGACTGAGCAGTTCTTC
TRBJ2-5 TRBV7-9 once TRBD2 13 CASSGRALETQYF TGTGCCAGCAGTGGGAGGGCCCTTGAGACCCAGTACTTC
TRBJ1-2 TRBV7-2 - TRBD1 15 CASSLVGTGGHGYTF TGTGCCAGCAGCTTAGTAGGGACAGGGGGTCATGGCTACACCTTC
TRBJ2-2 TRBV5-4 - - 16 CASSPRDQAGTGELFF TGTGCCAGCAGCCCCCGGGATCAGGCGGGAACCGGGGAGCTGTTTTTT
TRBJ1-2 TRBV5-1 - TRBD1 14 CASSLPGQGAGYTF TGCGCCAGCAGCTTACCGGGACAGGGGGCTGGCTACACCTTC
TRBJ2-7 TRBV6-6 once TRBD1 14 CASIPGTGPYEQYF TGTGCCAGCATCCCCGGGACAGGTCCCTACGAGCAGTACTTC
TRBJ1-6 TRBV23-1 - - 17 CASSQIRTRSYNSPLHF TGCGCCAGCAGTCAAATACGGACACGCTCCTATAATTCACCCCTCCACTTT
TRBJ2-6 TRBV18 - TRBD1 18 CASSPPGQLFSGANVLTF TGTGCCAGCTCACCTCCGGGACAGCTTTTCTCTGGGGCCAACGTCCTGACTTTC